One sample yielded the 12 T cell receptor beta chains listed below, sequenced in a study of blood T cell repertoires in COVID-19. Here immunoSEQ multiplex PCR was the method, and the copy in TCRdb shows in-frame clones only, minus some. Of about 310,000 clones listed, 89% are singletons. The sequenced material came from PBMCs or T cells enriched from blood (not recorded which). These receptors came from a woman between 25 and 40 years old who had recovered from COVID-19.

V and J are TRBV9 and TRBJ2-7, with 9 bases lining up with TRBD1. Germline V CDR1 and CDR2: SGDLS, YYNGEE. CDR3 length equals 14 residues. Unmatched junction bases numbered 4, after V lost 4 bases and J lost 2 bases. The CDR3: CASSLRTGAYEQYF. The CDR3 bases are TGTGCCAGCAGCTTACGGACAGGGGCCTACGAGCAGTACTTC.

The J gene is TRBJ1-6, the V gene TRBV19; D not resolved. V lost 2 bases and J lost 13, with 15 bases in between. The germline gives CDR1 LNHDA, CDR2 SQIVND (reference sequence). The CDR3 has 14 amino acids. CDR3 loop: CASSIPDIPAPLHF. The CDR3 nucleotides are TGTGCCAGTAGTATACCCGACATACCCGCTCCCCTCCACTTT.

This clone was seen a single time. The chain joins TRBV27 to TRBJ1-1, with D possibly TRBD1 on 5 matching bases. Germline values: CDR1 MNHEY, CDR2 SMNVEV (reference sequence). The CDR3 extends over 16 amino acids. Deletions cut 3 bases from V and 0 bases from J, with 14 bases between. DNA of the CDR3: TGTGCCAGCAGTTTTGGGGCCCCCCAGATGAACACTGAAGCTTTCTTT. Translated: CASSFGAPQMNTEAFF.

J is TRBJ1-5 and V is TRBV28; TRBD1 matches 8 bases. Germline CDR1 and CDR2: MDHEN and SYDVKM. The CDR3 runs to 16 residues. V trimming: 5 bases; J trimming: 7 bases; junction bases outside the gene matches: 13. For the CDR3, the DNA is TGTGCCAGCAGTCCCCGAGGGTTCAGGGGGCGACAGCCCCAGCATTTT. Its protein is CASSPRGFRGRQPQHF.

The chain links TRBV19 to TRBJ1-1; TRBD1 matches at 7 bases. Per the germline V gene, CDR1 is LNHDA and CDR2 is SQIVND (reference sequence). The CDR3 covers 15 residues. Unmatched junction bases numbered 6, after V lost 5 bases and J lost 0 bases. For the CDR3, the DNA is TGTGCCAGTAGTTTGGAGGGGGCCTTGAACACTGAAGCTTTCTTT. This encodes CASSLEGALNTEAFF.

The chain combines TRBV3-1 (or the pseudogene TRBV3-2) with TRBJ1-1, with 7 nucleotides matching TRBD1. CDR1 is LGHDT and CDR2 is YNNKEL in the germline V gene (reference sequence). The CDR3 extends over 15 amino acids. V was pared by 4 bases and J by 6 bases, with 11 bases of the junction left unmatched. The CDR3 DNA follows: TGTGCCAGCAGCCCAAGGGGGCATGGGGTTTCTGAAGCTTTCTTT. Amino acids: CASSPRGHGVSEAFF.

V and J are TRBV7-2 and TRBJ1-4; 7 bases align to TRBD1. Germline loops: CDR1 SGHTA, CDR2 FQGNSA. V was pared by 7 bases and J by 4 bases, with 9 bases of the junction left unmatched. CDR3 length equals 15 residues. In DNA form, the CDR3 reads TGTGCCAGCAATCGGGGACAGCTTTATAATGAAAAACTGTTTTTT. It yields the protein CASNRGQLYNEKLFF. Together with reference TRBV7-2 and TRBJ1-4, the CDR3 gives the full variable domain: GAGVSQSPSNKVTEKGKDVELRCDPISGHTALYWYRQSLGQGLEFLIYFQGNSAPDKSGLPSDRFSAERTGGSVSTLTIQRTQQEDSAVYLCASNRGQLYNEKLFFGSGTQLSVL.

There are a few counts of this clone. V is TRBV6-4 and J is TRBJ2-2; a possible D gene is TRBD2 (5 bases). Per germline, CDR1 MRHNA and CDR2 SNTAGT. The V and J ends lost 0 bases and 5 bases respectively, with 7 bases between them. CDR3 size: 14 residues. The CDR3 region has the DNA TGTGCCAGCAGTGACTCGCCGGGAACCGGGGAGCTGTTTTTT. Amino acid sequence: CASSDSPGTGELFF.

This chain links TRBV20-1 with TRBJ1-2, with a tentative D call TRBD1 (6 bases). The CDR3 loop spans 11 amino acids. From germline, CDR1 is DFQATT and CDR2 SNEGSKA (reference sequence). The V and J ends lost 5 bases and 8 bases respectively, with 12 bases between them. The CDR3 reads CSAAKGDGYTF. The CDR3 DNA sequence: TGCAGTGCTGCTAAGGGGGACGGCTACACCTTC.

The V gene is TRBV30, the J gene TRBJ1-1, with D hard to call. Between the trimmed V and J ends, which lost 5 bases and 1 base, there was a span of 17 bases. The germline V gene has CDR1 GTSNPN and CDR2 SVGIG (reference sequence). The CDR3 covers 15 residues. CDR3 DNA sequence: TGTGCCTGGTCTCTCGGTTTAGGCGGGAACACTGAAGCTTTCTTT. This translates into CAWSLGLGGNTEAFF.

J is TRBJ1-2 and V is TRBV13, with TRBD1 matching 8 bases. CDR1 is PRHDT, CDR2 FYEKMQ, per germline (reference sequence). After removal of 5 bases from V and 6 bases from J, the junction contained 8 bases not matched to a gene. This CDR3 has 14 amino acids. The CDR3: CASSPRTGIDGYTF. The CDR3 nucleotides are TGTGCCAGCAGCCCCAGGACAGGGATAGATGGCTACACCTTC.

This clone was recorded only once. The chain joins TRBV6-5 to TRBJ1-5, with D perhaps matching TRBD1 (5 bases). Trimming took off 6 bases at V and 5 bases at J, with 17 bases between the two ends. Germline loops: CDR1 MNHEY, CDR2 SVGAGI. The length of the CDR3 is 15 residues. The CDR3 DNA reads TGTGCCAGCAGGGGTGACAGAACCGGACATCAGCCCCAGCATTTT. Amino acid sequence: CASRGDRTGHQPQHF.